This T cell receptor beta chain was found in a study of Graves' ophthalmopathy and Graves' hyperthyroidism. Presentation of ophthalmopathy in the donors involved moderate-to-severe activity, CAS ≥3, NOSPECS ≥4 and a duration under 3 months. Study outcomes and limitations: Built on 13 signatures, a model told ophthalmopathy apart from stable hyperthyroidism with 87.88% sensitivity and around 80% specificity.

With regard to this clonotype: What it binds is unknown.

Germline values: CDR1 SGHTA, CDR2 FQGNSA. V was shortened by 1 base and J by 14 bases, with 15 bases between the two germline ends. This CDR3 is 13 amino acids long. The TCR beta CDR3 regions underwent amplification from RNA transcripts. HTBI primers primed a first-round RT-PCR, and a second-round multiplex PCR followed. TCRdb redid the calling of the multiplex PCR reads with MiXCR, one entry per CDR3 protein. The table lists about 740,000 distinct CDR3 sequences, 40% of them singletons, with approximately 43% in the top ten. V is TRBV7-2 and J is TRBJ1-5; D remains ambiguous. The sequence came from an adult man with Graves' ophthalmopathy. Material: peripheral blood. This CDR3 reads CASSLDGGTYEHF. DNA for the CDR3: TGTGCCAGCAGCTTAGATGGCGGCACCTACGAGCATTTT.